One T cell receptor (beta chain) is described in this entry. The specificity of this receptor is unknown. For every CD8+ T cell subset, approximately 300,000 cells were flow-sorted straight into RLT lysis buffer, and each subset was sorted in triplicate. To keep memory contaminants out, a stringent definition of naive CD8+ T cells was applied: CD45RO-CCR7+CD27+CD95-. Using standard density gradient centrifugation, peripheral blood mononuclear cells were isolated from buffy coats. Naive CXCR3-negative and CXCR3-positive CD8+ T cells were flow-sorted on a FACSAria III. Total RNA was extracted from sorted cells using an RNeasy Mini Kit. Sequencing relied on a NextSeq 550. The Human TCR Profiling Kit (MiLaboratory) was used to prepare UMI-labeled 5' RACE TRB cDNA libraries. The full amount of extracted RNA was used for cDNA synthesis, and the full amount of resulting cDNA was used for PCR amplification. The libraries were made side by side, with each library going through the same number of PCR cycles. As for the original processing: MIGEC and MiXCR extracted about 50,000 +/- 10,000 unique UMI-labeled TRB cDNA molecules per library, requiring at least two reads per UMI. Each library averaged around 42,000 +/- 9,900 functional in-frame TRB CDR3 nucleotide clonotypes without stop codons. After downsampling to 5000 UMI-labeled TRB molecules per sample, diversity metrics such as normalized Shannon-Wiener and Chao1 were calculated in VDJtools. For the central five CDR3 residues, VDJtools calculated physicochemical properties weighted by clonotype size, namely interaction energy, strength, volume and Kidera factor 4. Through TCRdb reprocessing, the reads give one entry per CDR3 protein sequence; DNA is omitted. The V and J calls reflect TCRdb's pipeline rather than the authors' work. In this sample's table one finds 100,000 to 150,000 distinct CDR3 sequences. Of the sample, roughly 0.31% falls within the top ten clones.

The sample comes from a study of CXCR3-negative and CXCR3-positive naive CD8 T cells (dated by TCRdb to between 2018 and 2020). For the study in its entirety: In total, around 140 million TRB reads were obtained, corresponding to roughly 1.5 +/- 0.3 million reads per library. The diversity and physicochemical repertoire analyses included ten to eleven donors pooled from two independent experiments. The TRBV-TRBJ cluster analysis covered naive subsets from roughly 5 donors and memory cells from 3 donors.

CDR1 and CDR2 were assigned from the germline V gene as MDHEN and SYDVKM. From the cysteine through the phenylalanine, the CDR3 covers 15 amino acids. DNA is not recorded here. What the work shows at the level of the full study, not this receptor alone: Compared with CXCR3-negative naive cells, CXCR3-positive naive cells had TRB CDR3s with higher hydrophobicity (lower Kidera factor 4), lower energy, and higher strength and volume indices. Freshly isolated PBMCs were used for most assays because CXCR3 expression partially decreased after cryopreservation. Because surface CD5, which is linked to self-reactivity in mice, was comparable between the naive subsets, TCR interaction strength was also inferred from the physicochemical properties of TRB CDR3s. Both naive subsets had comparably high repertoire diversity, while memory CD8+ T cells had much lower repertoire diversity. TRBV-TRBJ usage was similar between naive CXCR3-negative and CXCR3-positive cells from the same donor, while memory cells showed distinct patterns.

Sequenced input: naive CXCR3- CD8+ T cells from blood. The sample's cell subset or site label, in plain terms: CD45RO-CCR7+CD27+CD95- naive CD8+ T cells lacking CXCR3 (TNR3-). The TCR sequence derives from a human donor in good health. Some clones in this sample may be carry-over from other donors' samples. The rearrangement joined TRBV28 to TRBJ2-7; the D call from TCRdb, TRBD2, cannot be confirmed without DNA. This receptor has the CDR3 CASSWRGLSSYEQYF.